The entry below describes one T cell receptor beta chain. The sample belongs to a study of blood T cell repertoires in COVID-19. The overall study: The origin of the acute and convalescent COVID-19 samples was the United States, Italy and Spain. Sample material is recorded as cDNA or gDNA derived from T cells, B-cell-depleted T cells, or PBMCs.

In the source study's methods: How many nucleated cells were present was estimated from reference gene primer amplification. Data came from immunoSEQ multiplex PCR; TCRdb stores just in-frame clones and leaves some out. D and trimming come from the DNA, and the V and J calls and clone size come from that table. The sample lists some 180,000 clones; more than 70% were seen once. The CDR3 has 12 residues. CDR1 and CDR2 (germline): LNHDA, SQIVND (reference sequence). The V segment lost 10 bases and the J segment 3 bases; nucleotides outside the gene matches: 2. The chain has TRBV19 and TRBJ2-3; 9 nucleotides line up with TRBD1. The TCR originated in a woman of 80 years or more with active or convalescent COVID-19. The sample consisted of peripheral blood. This CDR3 reads CATGQGTDTQYF. For the CDR3, the DNA is TGTGCCACGGGACAGGGAACAGATACGCAGTATTTT.